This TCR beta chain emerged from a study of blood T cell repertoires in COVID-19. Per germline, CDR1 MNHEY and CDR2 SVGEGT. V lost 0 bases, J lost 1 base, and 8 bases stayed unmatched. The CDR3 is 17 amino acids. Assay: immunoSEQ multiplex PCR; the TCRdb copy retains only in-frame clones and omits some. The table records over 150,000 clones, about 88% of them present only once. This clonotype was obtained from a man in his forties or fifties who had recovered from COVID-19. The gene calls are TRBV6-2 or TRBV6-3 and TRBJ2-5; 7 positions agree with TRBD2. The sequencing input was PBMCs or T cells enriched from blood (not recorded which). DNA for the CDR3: TGTGCCAGCAGTTACTCGGGGCGGGAGAGATTCCAAGAGACCCAGTACTTC. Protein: CASSYSGRERFQETQYF.